The sequence of this T cell receptor beta chain was determined in a study of blood T cell repertoires in COVID-19. Germline-derived CDR1 and CDR2 are PRHDT and FYEKMQ (reference sequence). The trim removed 5 bases at V and 0 bases at J, leaving 8 bases unmatched. The CDR3 is made up of 18 amino acids. Profiled with immunoSEQ multiplex PCR; TCRdb holds only in-frame clones, not every one. The sample lists 150,000 to 200,000 clones; around nine tenths were seen once. V is TRBV13 and J is TRBJ2-3; 13 bases map to TRBD2. The sequence came from a human donor in a cohort sampled during active COVID-19. The sample consisted of peripheral blood. CDR3 in amino acids: CASSHGGTSGTSTDTQYF. CDR3 sequence (DNA): TGTGCCAGCAGCCACGGGGGGACTAGCGGGACTAGCACAGATACGCAGTATTTT.